These T cell receptor beta chains were read from a single sample in a study of T cells in tumors after PD-1 blockade. Clones were read by immunoSEQ multiplex PCR, and TCRdb kept only the in-frame ones, dropping some. The sample lists 55,000 to 65,000 clones, around 80% occurring once. The source material was PBMCs, sampled before anti-PD-1 treatment. The receptors originated from a human donor with basal cell carcinoma. The conserved cysteine and the conserved F or W are not part of the CDR3 here. Clone sizes are given selectively: once, few, many, or a class where the clone is expanded.

cdr3_length: 13
j_call: TRBJ1-4
v_call: TRBV3-1/TRBV3-2
clone_size: .
cdr3_aa: ASSLRTATNEKLF

cdr3_length: 13
j_call: TRBJ2-5
v_call: TRBV5-4
clone_size: .
cdr3_aa: ASSPGGSLQETQY

cdr3_length: 12
j_call: TRBJ2-4
v_call: TRBV30
clone_size: .
cdr3_aa: AWSYGLSKNIQY

cdr3_length: 13
j_call: TRBJ2-1
v_call: TRBV19
clone_size: .
cdr3_aa: ASSIDRSSYNEQF

cdr3_length: 12
j_call: TRBJ2-5
v_call: TRBV27
clone_size: few
cdr3_aa: ASSLYGGAETQY

cdr3_length: 12
j_call: TRBJ2-5
v_call: TRBV4-1
clone_size: .
cdr3_aa: ASSQDMARETQY

cdr3_length: 14
j_call: TRBJ1-4
v_call: TRBV18
clone_size: .
cdr3_aa: ASSLSSGHQNEKLF

cdr3_length: 13
j_call: TRBJ2-5
v_call: TRBV4-1
clone_size: .
cdr3_aa: ASSLLGGGSWEQY

cdr3_length: 9
j_call: TRBJ1-5
v_call: TRBV2
clone_size: few
cdr3_aa: ASSDDRSQH

cdr3_length: 11
j_call: TRBJ1-2
v_call: TRBV30
clone_size: .
cdr3_aa: AWSSGVNYGYT

cdr3_length: 14
j_call: TRBJ1-5
v_call: TRBV24-1
clone_size: .
cdr3_aa: ATSDLPGYGNQPQH

cdr3_length: 13
j_call: TRBJ2-6
v_call: TRBV27
clone_size: .
cdr3_aa: ASSLLGSGANVLT

cdr3_length: 11
j_call: TRBJ1-2
v_call: TRBV3-1/TRBV3-2
clone_size: .
cdr3_aa: ASSQAANYGYT

cdr3_length: 12
j_call: TRBJ2-3
v_call: TRBV10-3
clone_size: .
cdr3_aa: AISEGTITDTQY

cdr3_length: 10
j_call: TRBJ2-5
v_call: TRBV18
clone_size: few
cdr3_aa: ASSNLQETQY

cdr3_length: 9
j_call: TRBJ2-7
v_call: TRBV10-3
clone_size: .
cdr3_aa: AVASAYEQY

cdr3_length: 13
j_call: TRBJ2-3
v_call: TRBV5-1
clone_size: .
cdr3_aa: ASSLGSVGTDTQY

cdr3_length: 11
j_call: TRBJ1-1
v_call: TRBV18
clone_size: .
cdr3_aa: ASTQVMNTEAF

cdr3_length: 11
j_call: TRBJ2-1
v_call: TRBV7-2
clone_size: .
cdr3_aa: ASSEAGTNEQF

cdr3_length: 10
j_call: TRBJ2-1
v_call: TRBV27
clone_size: .
cdr3_aa: ASRSRRHEQF

cdr3_length: 12
j_call: TRBJ1-4
v_call: TRBV5-4
clone_size: .
cdr3_aa: ASSLTGEGEKLF

cdr3_length: 11
j_call: TRBJ1-1
v_call: TRBV5-1
clone_size: .
cdr3_aa: ASSVGTNTEAF

cdr3_length: 12
j_call: TRBJ2-2
v_call: TRBV19
clone_size: few
cdr3_aa: ASRGTANTGELF

cdr3_length: 13
j_call: TRBJ1-5
v_call: TRBV27
clone_size: .
cdr3_aa: ASSSGAVGNQPQH

cdr3_length: 13
j_call: TRBJ1-5
v_call: TRBV29-1
clone_size: few
cdr3_aa: SVVTELNSNQPQH

cdr3_length: 13
j_call: TRBJ2-5
v_call: TRBV9
clone_size: .
cdr3_aa: ASSVDPAGKETQY

cdr3_length: 13
j_call: TRBJ2-7
v_call: TRBV7-9
clone_size: few
cdr3_aa: ASSPGTGGLIEQY

cdr3_length: 13
j_call: TRBJ1-2
v_call: TRBV7-2
clone_size: .
cdr3_aa: ASSPAGQGANGYT

cdr3_length: 13
j_call: TRBJ2-5
v_call: TRBV7-6
clone_size: .
cdr3_aa: ASSFRTGGGETQY

cdr3_length: 13
j_call: TRBJ2-1
v_call: TRBV7-3
clone_size: .
cdr3_aa: ASSYGTGFYNEQF

cdr3_length: 12
j_call: TRBJ1-1
v_call: TRBV30
clone_size: .
cdr3_aa: AWSTPDGRTEAF

cdr3_length: 13
j_call: TRBJ1-3
v_call: TRBV3-1/TRBV3-2
clone_size: .
cdr3_aa: ASSAPSRPGNTIY

cdr3_length: 12
j_call: TRBJ2-4
v_call: TRBV5-1
clone_size: .
cdr3_aa: ASSLVGAQNIQY

cdr3_length: 13
j_call: TRBJ1-1
v_call: TRBV30
clone_size: .
cdr3_aa: AWAGGGRGNTEAF

cdr3_length: 14
j_call: TRBJ2-5
v_call: TRBV6-6
clone_size: .
cdr3_aa: ASSYSQLAGVETQY

cdr3_length: 13
j_call: TRBJ2-7
v_call: TRBV12-1
clone_size: .
cdr3_aa: ASSLMTGRSYEQY

cdr3_length: 13
j_call: TRBJ1-6
v_call: TRBV27
clone_size: .
cdr3_aa: ASSRLRGSNSPLH

cdr3_length: 13
j_call: TRBJ2-2
v_call: TRBV3-1/TRBV3-2
clone_size: .
cdr3_aa: ASRSGLAGAGELF

cdr3_length: 11
j_call: TRBJ2-1
v_call: TRBV11-1
clone_size: few
cdr3_aa: ASSSPGLAGQF

cdr3_length: 13
j_call: TRBJ1-1
v_call: TRBV28
clone_size: .
cdr3_aa: ASSFSGASAVEAF

cdr3_length: 12
j_call: TRBJ2-1
v_call: TRBV5-5
clone_size: .
cdr3_aa: ASSHTASRNEQF

cdr3_length: 14
j_call: TRBJ1-5
v_call: TRBV7-8
clone_size: .
cdr3_aa: ASSLGRQLSNQPQH